The present entry profiles one TCR beta chain with its context. The CDR3 runs 10 residues. Germline V gene sequence: CDR1 SQVTM, CDR2 ANQGSEA. V gave up 5 bases and J gave up 10 bases, with 9 bases separating them. This specimen comes from a study of control samples from healthy donors and cancer patients. The method was immunoSEQ multiplex PCR; TCRdb's version includes in-frame clones alone and lacks a portion of them. The sample yields under 85,000 clones, approximately 89% seen once. This receptor was taken from a man between 60 and 70 years old with colorectal cancer. The sequencing input was PBMCs. The V gene is TRBV29-1, the J gene TRBJ2-1; D is ambiguous. The CDR3 DNA sequence: TGCAGCGTTTACCGGATGGAGCAGTTCTTC. Protein product: CSVYRMEQFF.